This TCR beta chain was sequenced for a study of CD8 T cells in Susac syndrome. Trimming pared 6 bases from V and 8 bases from J, leaving 20 bases between. The CDR3 spans 14 residues. Germline lookup yields CDR1 DFQATT and CDR2 SNEGSKA (reference sequence). Random hexamers were used to reverse transcribe roughly 0.5 to 1 ug of RNA. TCRdb called the immunoSEQ multiplex PCR reads again in MiXCR, with one record for every CDR3 protein. The sample shows about 200,000 distinct CDR3 sequences, 95% of them seen only once. Sequencing of TCR beta covered CD8+ and CD4+ T cells obtained from blood. FACS was used to enrich TEMRA cells, whereas the CD8+ and CD4+ T cells were obtained by negative isolation.

The chain is built from TRBV20-1 and TRBJ2-1, with D possibly TRBD2 on 6 matching bases. The sequence was obtained from a human donor in good health. The specimen sequenced was CD4+ T cells from PBMCs. The CDR3 sequence: CSARRAGRVDEQFF. The CDR3 region has the DNA TGCAGTGCCCGGAGGGCGGGAAGGGTGGATGAGCAGTTCTTC.